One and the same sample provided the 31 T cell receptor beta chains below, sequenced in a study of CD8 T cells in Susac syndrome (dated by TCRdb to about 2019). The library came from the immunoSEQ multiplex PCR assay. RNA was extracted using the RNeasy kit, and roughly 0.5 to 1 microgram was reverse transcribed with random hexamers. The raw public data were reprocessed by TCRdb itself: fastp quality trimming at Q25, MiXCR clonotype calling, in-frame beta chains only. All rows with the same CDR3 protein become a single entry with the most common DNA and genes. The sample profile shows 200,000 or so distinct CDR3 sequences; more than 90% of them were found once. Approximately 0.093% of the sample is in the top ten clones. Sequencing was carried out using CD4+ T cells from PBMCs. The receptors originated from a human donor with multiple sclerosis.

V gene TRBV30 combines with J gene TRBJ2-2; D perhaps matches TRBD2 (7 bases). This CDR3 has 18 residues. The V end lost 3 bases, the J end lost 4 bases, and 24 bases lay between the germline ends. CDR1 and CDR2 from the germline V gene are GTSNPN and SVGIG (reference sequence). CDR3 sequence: CAWSGVRGGGSVTGELFF. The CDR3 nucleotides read TGTGCCTGGAGCGGCGTACGAGGGGGAGGGAGTGTCACCGGGGAGCTGTTTTTT.

The CDR3 nucleotides read TGTGCCAGCAGCAAGGACGGAAGCAATCAGCCCCAGCATTTT. Translation gives CASSKDGSNQPQHF. The rearrangement uses TRBV9 and TRBJ1-5; D ambiguous. V gave up 4 bases and J gave up 1 base, with 9 bases separating them. This CDR3 is 14 amino acids long. Germline assignment: CDR1 SGDLS and CDR2 YYNGEE.

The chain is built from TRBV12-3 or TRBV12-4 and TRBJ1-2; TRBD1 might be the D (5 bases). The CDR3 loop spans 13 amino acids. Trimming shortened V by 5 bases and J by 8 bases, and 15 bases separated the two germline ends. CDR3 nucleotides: TGTGCCAGCAGTCTAAACAGGAGACGGGGCTACACCTTC. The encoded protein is CASSLNRRRGYTF.

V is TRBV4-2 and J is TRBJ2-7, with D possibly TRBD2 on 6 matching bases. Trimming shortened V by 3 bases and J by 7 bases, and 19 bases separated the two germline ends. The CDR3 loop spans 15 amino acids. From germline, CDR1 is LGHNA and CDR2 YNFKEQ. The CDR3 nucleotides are TGTGCCAGCAGCCAGGGGACTGCCCCTAGACGAGAGCAGTACTTC. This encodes CASSQGTAPRREQYF.

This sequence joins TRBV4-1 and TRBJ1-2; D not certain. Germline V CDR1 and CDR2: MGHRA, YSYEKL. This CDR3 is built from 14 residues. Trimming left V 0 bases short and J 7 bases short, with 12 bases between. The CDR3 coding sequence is TGCGCCAGCAGCCAAGATCCCTCGGTGGGTGGCTACACCTTC. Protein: CASSQDPSVGGYTF.

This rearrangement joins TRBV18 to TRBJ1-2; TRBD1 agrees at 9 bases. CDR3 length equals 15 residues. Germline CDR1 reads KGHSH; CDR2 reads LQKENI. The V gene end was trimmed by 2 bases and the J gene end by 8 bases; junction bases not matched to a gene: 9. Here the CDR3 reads CASSPNQQGAEGYTF. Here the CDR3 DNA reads TGTGCCAGCTCACCAAACCAACAGGGGGCCGAGGGCTACACCTTC.

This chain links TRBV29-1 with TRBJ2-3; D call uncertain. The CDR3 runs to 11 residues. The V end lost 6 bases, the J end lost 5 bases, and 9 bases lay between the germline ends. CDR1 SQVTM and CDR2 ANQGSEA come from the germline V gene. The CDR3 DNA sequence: TGCAGCGTCGCGGACCTAGATACGCAGTATTTT. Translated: CSVADLDTQYF.

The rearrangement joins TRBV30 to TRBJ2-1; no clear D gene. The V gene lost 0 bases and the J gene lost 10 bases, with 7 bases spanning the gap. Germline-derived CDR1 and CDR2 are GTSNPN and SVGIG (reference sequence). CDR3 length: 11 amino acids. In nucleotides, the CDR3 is TGTGCCTGGAGTGTCGCGACAGAGCAGTTCTTC. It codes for CAWSVATEQFF.

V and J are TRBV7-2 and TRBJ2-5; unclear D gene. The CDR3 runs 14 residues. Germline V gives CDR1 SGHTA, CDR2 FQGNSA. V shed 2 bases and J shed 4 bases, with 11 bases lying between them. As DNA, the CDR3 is TGTGCCAGCAGCTTACAAAGGTCCGGAGAGACCCAGTACTTC. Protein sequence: CASSLQRSGETQYF.

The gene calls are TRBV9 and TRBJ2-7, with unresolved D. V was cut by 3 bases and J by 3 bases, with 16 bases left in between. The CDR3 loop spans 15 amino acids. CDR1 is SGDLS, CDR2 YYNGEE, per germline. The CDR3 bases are TGTGCCAGCAGCGCAGAACGGACCTACAGCTACGAGCAGTACTTC. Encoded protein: CASSAERTYSYEQYF.

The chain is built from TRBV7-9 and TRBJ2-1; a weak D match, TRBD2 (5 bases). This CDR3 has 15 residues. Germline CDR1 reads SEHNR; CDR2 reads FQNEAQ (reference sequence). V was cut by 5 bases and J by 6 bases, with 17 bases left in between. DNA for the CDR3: TGTGCCAGCAGCCCGTTGGTGGGCGGGCGCAATGAGCAGTTCTTC. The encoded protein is CASSPLVGGRNEQFF.

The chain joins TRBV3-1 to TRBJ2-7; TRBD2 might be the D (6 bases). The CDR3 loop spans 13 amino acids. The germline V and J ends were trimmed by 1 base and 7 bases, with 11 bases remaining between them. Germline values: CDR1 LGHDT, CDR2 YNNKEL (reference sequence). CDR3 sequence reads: CASSQASAGEQYF. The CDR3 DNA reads TGTGCCAGCAGCCAAGCGAGTGCGGGGGAGCAGTACTTC.

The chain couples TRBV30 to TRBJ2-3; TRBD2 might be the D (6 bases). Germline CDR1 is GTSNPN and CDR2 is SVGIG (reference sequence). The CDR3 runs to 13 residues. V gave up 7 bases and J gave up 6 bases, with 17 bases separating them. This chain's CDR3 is CASAEGGVDTQYF. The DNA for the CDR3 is TGTGCCTCCGCCGAAGGAGGGGTCGATACGCAGTATTTT.

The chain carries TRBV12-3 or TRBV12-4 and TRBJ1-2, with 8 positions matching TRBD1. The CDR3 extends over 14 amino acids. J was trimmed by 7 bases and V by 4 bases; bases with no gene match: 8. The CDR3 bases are TGTGCCAGCAGTTCGGACAGGGTCGCGTCTGGCTACACCTTC. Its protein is CASSSDRVASGYTF.

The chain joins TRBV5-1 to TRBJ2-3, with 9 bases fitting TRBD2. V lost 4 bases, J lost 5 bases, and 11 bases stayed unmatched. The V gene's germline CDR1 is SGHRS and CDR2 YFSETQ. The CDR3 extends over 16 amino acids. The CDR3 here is CASSPQSSGNGDTQYF. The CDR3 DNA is TGCGCCAGCAGCCCCCAATCTAGCGGGAACGGAGATACGCAGTATTTT.

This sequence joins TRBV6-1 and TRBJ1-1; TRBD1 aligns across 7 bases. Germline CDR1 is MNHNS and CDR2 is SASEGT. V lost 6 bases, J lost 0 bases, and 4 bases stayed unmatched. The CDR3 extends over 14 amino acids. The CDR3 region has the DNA TGTGCCAGCAGGGACAGGCTGTTGAACACTGAAGCTTTCTTT. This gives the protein CASRDRLLNTEAFF.

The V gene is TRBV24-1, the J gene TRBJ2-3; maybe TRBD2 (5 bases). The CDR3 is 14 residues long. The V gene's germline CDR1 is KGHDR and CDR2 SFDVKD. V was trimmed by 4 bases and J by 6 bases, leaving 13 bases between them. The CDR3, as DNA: TGTGCCACCAGTGACCGAAACCTAGCTGATACGCAGTATTTT. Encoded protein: CATSDRNLADTQYF.

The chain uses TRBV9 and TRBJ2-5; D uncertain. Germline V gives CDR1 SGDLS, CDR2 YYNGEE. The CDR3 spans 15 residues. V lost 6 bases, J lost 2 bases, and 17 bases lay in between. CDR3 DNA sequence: TGTGCCAGCACCCGGGCCGGGCTGCGTCAAGAGACCCAGTACTTC. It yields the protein CASTRAGLRQETQYF.

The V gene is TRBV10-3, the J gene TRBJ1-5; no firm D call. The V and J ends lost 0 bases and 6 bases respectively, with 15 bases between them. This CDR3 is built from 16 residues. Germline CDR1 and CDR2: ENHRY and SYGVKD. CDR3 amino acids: CAISESGRRHPQPQHF. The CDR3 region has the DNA TGTGCCATCAGTGAGTCTGGGCGGAGACATCCTCAGCCCCAGCATTTT.

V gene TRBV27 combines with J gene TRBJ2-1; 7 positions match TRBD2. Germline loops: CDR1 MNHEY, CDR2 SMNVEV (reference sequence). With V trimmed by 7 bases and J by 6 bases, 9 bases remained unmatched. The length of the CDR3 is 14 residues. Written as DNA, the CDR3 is TGTGCCAGCACCGACTTACTAGCGAGCAATGAGCAGTTCTTC. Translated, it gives CASTDLLASNEQFF.

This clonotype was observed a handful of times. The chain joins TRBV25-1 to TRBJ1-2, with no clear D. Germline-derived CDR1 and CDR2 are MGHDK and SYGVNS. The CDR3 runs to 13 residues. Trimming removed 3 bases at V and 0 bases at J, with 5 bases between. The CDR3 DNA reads TGTGCCAGCAGTGACCGGGCTAACTATGGCTACACCTTC. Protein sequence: CASSDRANYGYTF.

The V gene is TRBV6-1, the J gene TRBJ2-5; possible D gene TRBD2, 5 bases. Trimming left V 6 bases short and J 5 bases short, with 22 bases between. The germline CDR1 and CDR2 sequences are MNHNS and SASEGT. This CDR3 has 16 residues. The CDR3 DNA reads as TGTGCCAGCAGCCCAACGCCCGGGAAATCACTTGAGACCCAGTACTTC. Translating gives CASSPTPGKSLETQYF.

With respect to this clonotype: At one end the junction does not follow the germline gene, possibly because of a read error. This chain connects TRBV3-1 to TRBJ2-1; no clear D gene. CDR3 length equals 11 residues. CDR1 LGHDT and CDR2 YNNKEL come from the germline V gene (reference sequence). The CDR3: CASSQGTSRGF. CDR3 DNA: TGTGCCAGCAGCCAAGGCACCTCCCGTGGCTTC.

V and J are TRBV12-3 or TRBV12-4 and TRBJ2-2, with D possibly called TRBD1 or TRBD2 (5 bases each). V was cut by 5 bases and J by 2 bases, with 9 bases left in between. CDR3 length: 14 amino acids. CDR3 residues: CASSTGPNTGELFF. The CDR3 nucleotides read TGTGCCAGCAGTACGGGACCTAACACCGGGGAGCTGTTTTTT.

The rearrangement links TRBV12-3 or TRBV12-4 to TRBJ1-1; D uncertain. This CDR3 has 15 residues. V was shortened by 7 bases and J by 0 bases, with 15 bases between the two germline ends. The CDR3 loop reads CASTLQKRMNTEAFF. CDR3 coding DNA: TGTGCCAGCACCTTACAGAAAAGAATGAACACTGAAGCTTTCTTT.

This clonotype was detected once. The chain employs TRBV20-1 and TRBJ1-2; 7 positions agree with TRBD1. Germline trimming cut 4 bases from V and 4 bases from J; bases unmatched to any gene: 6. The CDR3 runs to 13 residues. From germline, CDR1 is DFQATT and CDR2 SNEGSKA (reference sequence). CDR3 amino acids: CSATDRAGYGYTF. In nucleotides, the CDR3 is TGCAGTGCTACTGACAGGGCCGGCTATGGCTACACCTTC.

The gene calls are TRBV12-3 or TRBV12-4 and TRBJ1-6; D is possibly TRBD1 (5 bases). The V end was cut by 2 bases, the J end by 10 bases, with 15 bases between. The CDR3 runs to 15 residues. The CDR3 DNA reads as TGTGCCAGCAGTTTACTGAGGGCGGGGGACTCACCCCTCCACTTT. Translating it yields CASSLLRAGDSPLHF.

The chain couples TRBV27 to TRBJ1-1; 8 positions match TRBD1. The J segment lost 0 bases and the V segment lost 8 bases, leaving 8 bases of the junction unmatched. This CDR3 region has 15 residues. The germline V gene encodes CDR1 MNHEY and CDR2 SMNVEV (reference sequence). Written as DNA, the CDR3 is TGTGCCAGCGCGAGGACAGGGCTAATGAACACTGAAGCTTTCTTT. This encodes CASARTGLMNTEAFF.

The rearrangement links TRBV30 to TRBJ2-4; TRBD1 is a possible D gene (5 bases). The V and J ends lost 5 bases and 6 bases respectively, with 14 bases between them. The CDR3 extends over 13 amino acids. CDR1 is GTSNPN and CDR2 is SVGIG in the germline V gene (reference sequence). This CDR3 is CAWCPGPSNIQYF. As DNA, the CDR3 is TGTGCCTGGTGCCCAGGGCCCTCAAACATTCAGTACTTC.

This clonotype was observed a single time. The DNA for the CDR3 is TGTGCCACCAGCTGGTTAGATTCACCCCTCCACTTT. Amino acids: CATSWLDSPLHF. This chain joins TRBV15 and TRBJ1-6; D is unclear. The CDR3 is 12 residues long. V dropped 5 bases and J dropped 8 bases, with 7 bases sitting between them. Germline V lookup: CDR1 LNHNV, CDR2 YYDKDF (reference sequence).

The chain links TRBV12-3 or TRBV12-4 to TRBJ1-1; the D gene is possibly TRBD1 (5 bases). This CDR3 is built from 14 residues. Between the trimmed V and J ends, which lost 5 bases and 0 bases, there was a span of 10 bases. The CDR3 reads CASSPTALNTEAFF. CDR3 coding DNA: TGTGCCAGCAGTCCGACAGCATTGAACACTGAAGCTTTCTTT.